A selection of T cell receptor beta chains follows, all from one sample in a study of blood T cell repertoires in COVID-19. Produced via immunoSEQ multiplex PCR; TCRdb's table is partial and in-frame only. The table records around 300,000 clones, 80% to 90% of them present only once. The sequenced sample was peripheral blood. Receptors were obtained from a woman in her 70s with acute or convalescent COVID-19. Both conserved end residues are part of each CDR3. D genes are given only for firm matches. For some rows the clone size is stated as once, few or many, or as a class when expanded; others skip it.

clone_size: once; j_call: TRBJ1-1; d_call: TRBD1; v_call: TRBV29-1; cdr3_nt: TGCAGCGTGGCCAGGGGGTTGAACACTGAAGCTTTCTTT; cdr3_aa: CSVARGLNTEAFF
clone_size: .; j_call: TRBJ2-4; d_call: .; v_call: TRBV6-2/TRBV6-3; cdr3_nt: TGTGCCAGCAGTCCGGAGCCTCAACGGATTGACATTCAGTACTTC; cdr3_aa: CASSPEPQRIDIQYF
clone_size: .; j_call: TRBJ2-7; d_call: .; v_call: TRBV7-2; cdr3_nt: TGTGCCAGCAGCTTAAGGAGGGCCAACGAGCAGTACTTC; cdr3_aa: CASSLRRANEQYF
clone_size: .; j_call: TRBJ2-2; d_call: .; v_call: TRBV6-5; cdr3_nt: TGTGCCAGCAGGTCGCTAGATGCGAACACCGGGGAGCTGTTTTTT; cdr3_aa: CASRSLDANTGELFF
clone_size: .; j_call: TRBJ1-5; d_call: .; v_call: TRBV7-9; cdr3_nt: TGTGCCAGCAGTTCTCAGGGAGGTCAGCCCCAGCATTTT; cdr3_aa: CASSSQGGQPQHF
clone_size: .; j_call: TRBJ1-1; d_call: TRBD1; v_call: TRBV18; cdr3_nt: TGTGCCAGCTCACCGCAGGGGGGAGTTGAAGCTTTCTTT; cdr3_aa: CASSPQGGVEAFF
clone_size: once; j_call: TRBJ1-4; d_call: .; v_call: TRBV6-5; cdr3_nt: TGTGCCAGCAGTCCCCTAGGTCCCGCGGGTGAAAAACTGTTTTTT; cdr3_aa: CASSPLGPAGEKLFF
clone_size: once; j_call: TRBJ2-7; d_call: .; v_call: TRBV6-2/TRBV6-3; cdr3_nt: TGTGCCAGCAGTTTGCGACAGGCCTATTCCTACGAGCAGTACTTC; cdr3_aa: CASSLRQAYSYEQYF
clone_size: .; j_call: TRBJ1-2; d_call: TRBD1; v_call: TRBV5-1; cdr3_nt: TGCGCCAGCAGCTTACAGGGGTTTTTGGATGGCTACACCTTC; cdr3_aa: CASSLQGFLDGYTF
clone_size: once; j_call: TRBJ2-2; d_call: TRBD2; v_call: TRBV7-9; cdr3_nt: TGTGCCAGCAGCTTACTGACTAGCGCCTCCGGGGAGCTGTTTTTT; cdr3_aa: CASSLLTSASGELFF
clone_size: .; j_call: TRBJ2-6; d_call: TRBD1; v_call: TRBV4-2; cdr3_nt: TGTGCCAGCAGCCAAGAGGGGACAGGCTCTGGGGCCAACGTCCTGACTTTC; cdr3_aa: CASSQEGTGSGANVLTF
clone_size: .; j_call: TRBJ2-3; d_call: TRBD1; v_call: TRBV3-1/TRBV3-2; cdr3_nt: TGTGCCAGCTGCCAAGATGGGACAGGGCCAGATACGCAGTATTTT; cdr3_aa: CASCQDGTGPDTQYF
clone_size: .; j_call: TRBJ2-3; d_call: TRBD2; v_call: TRBV5-1; cdr3_nt: TGCGCCAGCAGCGTAGCGGGGGGGCCCCCAGATACGCAGTATTTT; cdr3_aa: CASSVAGGPPDTQYF
clone_size: .; j_call: TRBJ2-2; d_call: .; v_call: TRBV5-1; cdr3_nt: TGCGCCAGCAGCTTGGTGGCAGGGAAGCGCACCGGGGAGCTGTTTTTT; cdr3_aa: CASSLVAGKRTGELFF
clone_size: once; j_call: TRBJ1-4; d_call: .; v_call: TRBV4-1; cdr3_nt: TGCGCCAGCAGCCAAGCAAGCTTCGGAGCAACTAATGAAAAACTGTTTTTT; cdr3_aa: CASSQASFGATNEKLFF
clone_size: .; j_call: TRBJ1-2; d_call: .; v_call: TRBV6-2/TRBV6-3; cdr3_nt: TGTGCCAGCAGTGACTCCGGCCGCGGAGGCTACACCTTC; cdr3_aa: CASSDSGRGGYTF
clone_size: .; j_call: TRBJ2-5; d_call: TRBD1; v_call: TRBV5-5; cdr3_nt: TGTGCCAGCAGCTTGGCCTTGGGACAGATCCAAGAGACCCAGTACTTC; cdr3_aa: CASSLALGQIQETQYF
clone_size: .; j_call: TRBJ1-6; d_call: TRBD1; v_call: TRBV2; cdr3_nt: TGTGCCAGCAGTACAGGGGGCGGGTATTCACCCCTCCACTTT; cdr3_aa: CASSTGGGYSPLHF
clone_size: .; j_call: TRBJ1-2; d_call: .; v_call: TRBV6-1; cdr3_nt: TGTGCCAGCAGTCGTCGACAGACAGACTATGGCTACACCTTC; cdr3_aa: CASSRRQTDYGYTF
clone_size: .; j_call: TRBJ2-5; d_call: TRBD2; v_call: TRBV27; cdr3_nt: TGTGCCAGCAGTTTTGGACTAGAAAGGGAGACCCAGTACTTC; cdr3_aa: CASSFGLERETQYF
clone_size: .; j_call: TRBJ1-6; d_call: .; v_call: TRBV7-8; cdr3_nt: TGTGCCAGCACCACTCGACAGACAGTTAATTCACCCCTCCACTTT; cdr3_aa: CASTTRQTVNSPLHF
clone_size: .; j_call: TRBJ1-1; d_call: TRBD1; v_call: TRBV11-2; cdr3_nt: TGTGCCAGCAGCTTTGGGCGCGGGACAGGGCAAACTGAAGCTTTCTTT; cdr3_aa: CASSFGRGTGQTEAFF
clone_size: .; j_call: TRBJ2-5; d_call: TRBD2; v_call: TRBV5-1; cdr3_nt: TGCGCCAGCAGCTCCGGTAGCGGGAGAGAGACCCAGTACTTC; cdr3_aa: CASSSGSGRETQYF